This TCR beta chain was captured by sequencing in a study of brain T cells in children with intractable seizures. Sequencing was limited to surgery cases with top T cell transcript signatures in brain tissue. Pre-surgery treatment included at least one anti-epileptic drug. Findings and limits, study-wide: Pre-surgery blood may have been undersampled, hiding some clones. Only CDR3 sequence similarity suggested viral specificity, without known HCMV serostatus.

The V and J ends lost 3 bases and 9 bases respectively, with 19 bases between them. Germline lookup yields CDR1 ENHRY and CDR2 SYGVKD. The CDR3 is made up of 15 amino acids. On this clone itself: Its target is not known.

Assay: immunoSEQ multiplex PCR; the TCRdb copy retains only in-frame clones and omits some. The sample lists around 80,000 clones, more than 75% occurring once. The chain carries TRBV10-3 and TRBJ2-3; possibly TRBD1 or TRBD2 for D (6 bases each). Sequences were derived from peripheral blood, sampled at surgery. This TCR was sampled from a girl aged 2-15 years with Rasmussen encephalitis and intractable seizures. CDR3 coding DNA: TGTGCCATCAGTGAACGGCGGGACAAGAACGAAACGCAGTATTTT. Amino acids: CAISERRDKNETQYF.